This T cell receptor beta chain was sequenced for a study of Ad26.COV2.S vaccination and SARS-CoV-2 variants. Profiling relied on immunoSEQ multiplex PCR, and the TCRdb table lists in-frame clones only, not all of them. This table holds more than 150,000 clones, 87% found once. General study points: It is possible that the TCR breadth and depth analyses underestimated the total T cell responses. Among vaccine recipients, spike-specific TCR breadth exceeded that of placebo recipients. It was found that vaccine and placebo recipients had similar non-spike TCR breadth.

Germline assignment: CDR1 MNHEY and CDR2 SMNVEV (reference sequence). With V trimmed by 6 bases and J by 3 bases, 4 bases remained unmatched. The CDR3 consists of 14 residues. To note about this clone: Its target is unknown.

Source: peripheral blood, taken after recovery from COVID-19. The TCR comes from a human donor who had recovered from COVID-19. V usage is TRBV27 and J usage is TRBJ1-3; 8 bases line up with TRBD1. DNA for the CDR3: TGTGCCAGCAGGCAGGGGGCCTTTGGAAACACCATATATTTT. It is translated as CASRQGAFGNTIYF.